This T cell receptor beta chain is from a study of blood T cell repertoires in COVID-19. At the level of the study: Sources were T cells, B-cell-depleted T cells, or PBMCs; the material itself was cDNA or gDNA.

Original handling: Counts of nucleated cells, estimated from reference gene primer amplification, were obtained. Sequenced by immunoSEQ multiplex PCR; TCRdb stores in-frame clones only, minus some. V and J calls and clone size are copied from that table; D and trimming were computed from the DNA. The table includes about 260,000 clones, roughly 88% detected once. Trimming took off 7 bases at V and 1 base at J, with 11 bases between the two ends. This CDR3 is built from 15 residues. CDR1 is MNHEY, CDR2 SMNVEV, per germline (reference sequence). Sequencing input: peripheral blood. This TCR derives from a human donor in a cohort sampled during active COVID-19. The chain is built from TRBV27 and TRBJ1-6; D uncertain. The chain's CDR3 is CASKLGWSYNSPLHF. The CDR3, as DNA: TGTGCCAGCAAACTAGGGTGGTCCTATAATTCACCCCTCCACTTT.